The sequence of this TCR beta chain was determined in a study of cytomegalovirus exposure and HLA in healthy donors. The CDR3 sequence is 13 residues long. Per germline, CDR1 SGHTA and CDR2 FQGNSA. V lost 4 bases and J lost 10, with 14 bases in between. Study-wide points: Prior analysis indicated that the majority of TCR beta V segments exhibited productivity approximately 90% or approximately 30% of the time. A list of 150 or so TCR beta chains associated with cytomegalovirus was given.

The study ran its PCR with 60 Vbeta and 13 Jbeta primers. TCRdb's copy holds only in-frame clones and misses some; the assay was immunoSEQ multiplex PCR. The sample carries 160,000 or so clones, 75% to 80% recorded once. This clone was observed a few times. Its antigen is unknown. The TCR comes from a man aged 40-55 years in good health and CMV-seropositive. This chain links TRBV7-2 with TRBJ2-1; weak D call: TRBD2 (5 bases). Sequencing input: PBMCs. DNA for the CDR3: TGTGCCAGCAGCTCAAGGACTTCCCGAGAGCAGTTCTTC. Translated: CASSSRTSREQFF. The entire variable domain, with the rest obtained from reference TRBV7-2 and TRBJ2-1, is as follows: GAGVSQSPSNKVTEKGKDVELRCDPISGHTALYWYRQSLGQGLEFLIYFQGNSAPDKSGLPSDRFSAERTGGSVSTLTIQRTQQEDSAVYLCASSSRTSREQFFGPGTRLTVL.